The next 7 T cell receptor beta chains were all read from a single sample in a study of patients and donors after allogeneic stem cell transplantation (dated by TCRdb to 2018 to 2021). Library preparation used RT-PCR. For sequencing, a NextSeq 550 was employed. TCRdb trimmed the raw reads at Q25, called clones with MiXCR and kept productive beta chains. All rows with the same CDR3 protein become a single entry with the most common DNA and genes. The sample contains about 960,000 distinct CDR3 sequences, approximately 18% of them found a single time. The ten largest clones add up to 6% of the sample. Sequenced material: blood, either unsorted or a sorted T cell fraction (not recorded which). The receptor set was obtained from a human donor who was either an allogeneic HSCT recipient or a stem cell or donor lymphocyte infusion donor (not recorded which). It is not recorded whose cells these are; they may come from a transplant donor.

The J gene is TRBJ2-3, the V gene TRBV5-1; TRBD2 matches at 7 bases. In germline, CDR1 is SGHRS, CDR2 YFSETQ. The CDR3 totals 15 residues. Unmatched junction bases numbered 8, after V lost 2 bases and J lost 5 bases. In DNA, the CDR3 is TGCGCCAGCAGCTTCTCGAGCGGGACGATAGATACGCAGTATTTT. Translating gives CASSFSSGTIDTQYF.

The sample holds a few counts of this clonotype. This chain connects TRBV7-6 to TRBJ1-1; D may be TRBD1 (6 bases). The germline V gene encodes CDR1 SGHVS and CDR2 FNYEAQ. This CDR3 region has 14 residues. Trimming removed 2 bases at V and 11 bases at J, with 18 bases between. The CDR3 nucleotides read TGTGCCAGCAGCTTATATTGTTGGGGGCGCGACGCTTTCTTT. Translating it yields CASSLYCWGRDAFF. Looking up the rest from reference TRBV7-6 and TRBJ1-1 gives the full variable domain: GAGVSQSPRYKVTKRGQDVALRCDPISGHVSLYWYRQALGQGPEFLTYFNYEAQQDKSGLPNDRFSAERPEGSISTLTIQRTEQRDSAMYRCASSLYCWGRDAFFGQGTRLTVV.

The chain carries TRBV6-2 or TRBV6-3 and TRBJ1-1; D gene unclear. The V end lost 4 bases, the J end lost 3 bases, and 9 bases lay between the germline ends. CDR1 and CDR2 (germline): MNHEY, SVGEGT. This CDR3 has 13 amino acids. CDR3 nucleotides: TGTGCCAGCAGTTTAGAGCCGGACACTGAAGCTTTCTTT. It translates to CASSLEPDTEAFF.

This clonotype was counted a few times. The chain combines TRBV20-1 with TRBJ2-7; D remains ambiguous. Trimming stripped 2 bases from V and 3 bases from J, with 11 bases between. The CDR3 totals 13 residues. Germline lookup yields CDR1 DFQATT and CDR2 SNEGSKA (reference sequence). CDR3: CSARSRTDYEQYF. The CDR3 bases are TGCAGTGCTAGATCCCGCACTGACTACGAGCAGTACTTC.

This chain joins TRBV20-1 and TRBJ1-2, with D tentatively TRBD1 (6 bases). Germline values: CDR1 DFQATT, CDR2 SNEGSKA (reference sequence). The CDR3 has 16 amino acids. V lost 0 bases, J lost 2 bases, and 16 bases lay in between. The CDR3 loop reads CSARDTGGAPNYGYTF. The CDR3 DNA sequence: TGCAGTGCTAGAGATACCGGGGGCGCCCCGAACTATGGCTACACCTTC.

The chain is built from TRBV30 and TRBJ1-1; the D is unclear. Trimming left V 0 bases short and J 7 bases short, with 9 bases between. CDR3 length: 12 residues. CDR1 and CDR2 (germline): GTSNPN, SVGIG (reference sequence). This chain's CDR3 is CAWSVGGFEAFF. The CDR3 DNA sequence: TGTGCCTGGAGTGTAGGCGGGTTTGAAGCTTTCTTT.

This clonotype was detected only a few times. The rearrangement uses TRBV9 and TRBJ1-6; D is unclear. Germline V gene lookup returns CDR1 SGDLS and CDR2 YYNGEE. The CDR3 runs 15 residues. Trimming cost V 0 bases and J 9 bases, with 13 bases left between them. The CDR3, as DNA: TGTGCCAGCAGCGTAGAATCCCTAACGAGTTCACCCCTCCACTTT. This encodes CASSVESLTSSPLHF.